This T cell receptor (beta chain) was captured in a study of metastatic and nonmetastatic thyroid tumors. No treatment had been given to any patient before thyroid surgery. This CDR3 has 14 amino acids. Per germline, CDR1 KGHSH and CDR2 LQKENI. The trim removed 5 bases at V and 4 bases at J, leaving 7 bases unmatched. In the case of this clone: This sample includes further DNA sequences coding for the same CDR3.

Using MiXCR, TCRdb re-called clones from the PCR reads. The sample carries more than 85,000 clones, less than 10% recorded once. The origin of this receptor is a female donor with papillary thyroid cancer or a benign thyroid nodule (not recorded which). Some clones in this sample may be carry-over from other donors' samples. The chain has TRBV18 and TRBJ2-5; the match to TRBD1 covers 7 bases. What was sequenced was blood. The CDR3 protein is CASSRGTEGETQYF. The CDR3 nucleotides read TGTGCCAGCTCAAGAGGGACAGAGGGAGAGACCCAGTACTTC.